Sequencing of this TCR beta chain was carried out in a study of cytomegalovirus exposure and HLA in healthy donors. In the case of this clone: Antigen unknown.

With 3 bases clipped from V and 6 bases from J, the junction kept 4 bases outside the gene matches. In germline, CDR1 is KGHSH, CDR2 LQKENI. This CDR3 is 14 amino acids long. Study findings and constraints: Researchers counted 164 TCR beta chains as cytomegalovirus-associated. Despite most TCR sequences being rare, some public TCRs occurred in many donors.

The PCR was carried out with 60 Vbeta primers and 13 Jbeta primers. TCRdb's copy holds only in-frame clones and misses some; the assay was immunoSEQ multiplex PCR. The sample holds under 150,000 clones, more than 75% seen once. The V gene is TRBV18, the J gene TRBJ2-3; 9 nucleotides match TRBD1. The sample was PBMCs. The receptor's source is a male donor in good health and CMV-seronegative. CDR3 region: CASSPGTGRDTQYF. The CDR3 bases are TGTGCCAGCTCACCCGGGACAGGGAGGGATACGCAGTATTTT.